The present TCR beta chain was sequenced within a study of identifying expanded T cells in peripheral blood. Study results and limitations: Over about two and four weeks, about 15 and 19 clones changed, versus around 1.3 between replicates.

Trimming removed 0 bases from V and 9 bases from J, with 12 bases in between. The CDR3 totals 13 residues. The germline V gene has CDR1 SGDLS and CDR2 YYNGEE. Repertoires were generated with immunoSEQ multiplex PCR, while TCRdb's copy carries only in-frame clones and drops some. The data hold 100,000 to 150,000 clones, with roughly 84% observed a single time. Points on this clone: Its antigen is unidentified.

Sample: blood. The V gene is TRBV9, the J gene TRBJ1-1; no clear D. This TCR was recovered from a person aged 18-70 years in good health. The CDR3 DNA reads as TGTGCCAGCAGCGTAGGGGTAGGAGATAAAGCTTTCTTT. Its translation: CASSVGVGDKAFF.